The rows below give T cell receptor beta chains drawn from one sample of a study of blood T cells in healthy people across ages. TCRdb re-called the 5' RACE reads with MiXCR, one entry per CDR3 protein. The sample holds 1,100,000 or so distinct CDR3 sequences, 45% seen once. Sequenced: blood. The receptors come from a woman aged 55-69 years in good health. The CDR3 runs from the conserved cysteine through the conserved F or W. D genes are given only for firm matches. Only some rows state a clone size, as once, few, many or a class for expanded clones.

v_call: TRBV4-2
d_call: TRBD2
clone_size: NA
j_call: TRBJ2-1
cdr3_nt: TGTGCCAGCAGCCAAGAGTCACTAGCGATGAATGAGCAGTTCTTC
cdr3_aa: CASSQESLAMNEQFF

v_call: TRBV3-1
d_call: TRBD1
clone_size: once
j_call: TRBJ1-2
cdr3_nt: TGTGCCAGCAACCAAGCGACCGGTGGGGCAGGGGGAAGATGCACCTTC
cdr3_aa: CASNQATGGAGGRCTF

v_call: TRBV28
d_call: NA
clone_size: NA
j_call: TRBJ2-3
cdr3_nt: TGTGCCAGCCGAAGCCGGGGCGGCACAGATACGCAGTATTTT
cdr3_aa: CASRSRGGTDTQYF

v_call: TRBV4-1
d_call: NA
clone_size: NA
j_call: TRBJ2-5
cdr3_nt: TGCGCCAGCAGCCAAAGACTTCAGGCGGAGACAGGACTACGAGAGGCTCAGTACTTC
cdr3_aa: CASSQRLQAETGLREAQYF

v_call: TRBV5-1
d_call: TRBD2
clone_size: few
j_call: TRBJ2-7
cdr3_nt: TGCGCCAGCAGCTTGGCTATTAGCGGGAGGACGTACTTC
cdr3_aa: CASSLAISGRTYF

v_call: TRBV29-1
d_call: NA
clone_size: few
j_call: TRBJ2-7
cdr3_nt: TGCAGCGTTGAAGGGGGGAGTTCGTTCTACGAGCAGTACTTC
cdr3_aa: CSVEGGSSFYEQYF

v_call: TRBV6-2/TRBV6-3
d_call: NA
clone_size: NA
j_call: TRBJ2-1
cdr3_nt: TGTGCCAGCACCCTCGGAGGCAGGGGCGCCAATGAGCAGTTCTTC
cdr3_aa: CASTLGGRGANEQFF

v_call: TRBV6-5
d_call: TRBD2
clone_size: NA
j_call: TRBJ2-5
cdr3_nt: TGTGCCAGCAGTTACTCGAAACGCGGGACTAGCGGGACTCTGAATGAGCAGTACTTC
cdr3_aa: CASSYSKRGTSGTLNEQYF

v_call: TRBV3-1
d_call: TRBD2
clone_size: NA
j_call: TRBJ2-7
cdr3_nt: TGTGCCAGCAACCAACCGGGACTAGCGGATTTCAATGAGCAGTACTTC
cdr3_aa: CASNQPGLADFNEQYF

v_call: TRBV5-1
d_call: NA
clone_size: NA
j_call: TRBJ2-1
cdr3_nt: TGCGCCAGCAGCTTGGCTCAGGTTTACAATGAGCAGTTCTTC
cdr3_aa: CASSLAQVYNEQFF

v_call: TRBV11-1
d_call: NA
clone_size: NA
j_call: TRBJ2-1
cdr3_nt: TGTGCCAGCAGCCTCCTCGAGGACACCTATTACAATGAGCAGTTCTTC
cdr3_aa: CASSLLEDTYYNEQFF

v_call: TRBV9
d_call: TRBD1
clone_size: few
j_call: TRBJ2-1
cdr3_nt: TGTGCCAGCAGCCCCCAGGGGCAGGGGGCCTACAATGAGCAGTTCTTC
cdr3_aa: CASSPQGQGAYNEQFF

v_call: TRBV20-1
d_call: TRBD2
clone_size: NA
j_call: TRBJ2-5
cdr3_nt: TGCAGTGCCACCTCTCCGGGACTAGGGTTAGAGACCCAGTACTTC
cdr3_aa: CSATSPGLGLETQYF

v_call: TRBV11-2
d_call: NA
clone_size: NA
j_call: TRBJ2-7
cdr3_nt: TGTGCCAGCAGCTCCGGACTGGGGAGGAACGAGCAGTACTTC
cdr3_aa: CASSSGLGRNEQYF

v_call: TRBV5-1
d_call: NA
clone_size: NA
j_call: TRBJ2-6
cdr3_nt: TGCGCCAGCAGCTTAACAGGGCCCGGGGCCAGCGTCCTGACTTTC
cdr3_aa: CASSLTGPGASVLTF

v_call: TRBV5-1
d_call: NA
clone_size: few
j_call: TRBJ2-1
cdr3_nt: TGCGCCAGCAGCTTGTCTGGGGCGGGGAGGTACAATGAGCAGTTCTTC
cdr3_aa: CASSLSGAGRYNEQFF

v_call: TRBV7-2
d_call: TRBD2
clone_size: NA
j_call: TRBJ2-1
cdr3_nt: TGTGCCAGCAGCGTCGGGAGGGGGGGCAATGAGCAGTTCTTC
cdr3_aa: CASSVGRGGNEQFF

v_call: TRBV5-1
d_call: NA
clone_size: NA
j_call: TRBJ2-7
cdr3_nt: TGCGCCAGCAGCTTTGGCCCCCCGAGCAGCTCCTACGAGCAGTACTTC
cdr3_aa: CASSFGPPSSSYEQYF

v_call: TRBV24-1
d_call: NA
clone_size: few
j_call: TRBJ2-3
cdr3_nt: TGTGCCACCAGTCGGACCCAGCTGAGTGGGAGGTTCACAGATACGCAGTATTTT
cdr3_aa: CATSRTQLSGRFTDTQYF

v_call: TRBV7-3
d_call: TRBD2
clone_size: NA
j_call: TRBJ2-6
cdr3_nt: TGTGCCAGCAGGGCGGGAGATGCGGGGGCCAACGTCCTGACTTTC
cdr3_aa: CASRAGDAGANVLTF

v_call: TRBV6-1
d_call: TRBD1
clone_size: NA
j_call: TRBJ2-7
cdr3_nt: TGTGCCAGCAGTGCATTCGACAGGGTAAACTACGAGCAGTACTTC
cdr3_aa: CASSAFDRVNYEQYF

v_call: TRBV3-1
d_call: NA
clone_size: few
j_call: TRBJ2-7
cdr3_nt: TGTGCTAGCAGCCAAGAAATGGTTAGGACAGCTACTAACTCCTACGAGCAGTACTTC
cdr3_aa: CASSQEMVRTATNSYEQYF

v_call: TRBV6-6
d_call: NA
clone_size: NA
j_call: TRBJ1-2
cdr3_nt: TGTGCCAGCAGTTACTCGGAGGGGGTAGATGGCTACACCTTC
cdr3_aa: CASSYSEGVDGYTF

v_call: TRBV20-1
d_call: TRBD1
clone_size: few
j_call: TRBJ1-5
cdr3_nt: TGCAGTGCCAGGGACAGGGGGAGTAGCAATCAGCCCCAGCATTTT
cdr3_aa: CSARDRGSSNQPQHF

v_call: TRBV5-6
d_call: TRBD1
clone_size: once
j_call: TRBJ1-2
cdr3_nt: TGTGCCAGCAGCTTGTCTCAGGGGGCAGGCACCTTC
cdr3_aa: CASSLSQGAGTF

v_call: TRBV5-6
d_call: NA
clone_size: NA
j_call: TRBJ2-7
cdr3_nt: TGTGCCAGCAGCTTCCGAAGGGCCAACTCCTACGAGCAGTACTTC
cdr3_aa: CASSFRRANSYEQYF

v_call: TRBV20-1
d_call: TRBD2
clone_size: NA
j_call: TRBJ2-7
cdr3_nt: TGCAGTGCTAGAGGGGGACTAGGAGGGTCCTCCTACGAGCAGTACTTC
cdr3_aa: CSARGGLGGSSYEQYF

v_call: TRBV6-1
d_call: NA
clone_size: NA
j_call: TRBJ1-1
cdr3_nt: TGTGCCAGCACCCCGGCAAGGGGGAACACTGAAGCTTTCTTT
cdr3_aa: CASTPARGNTEAFF

v_call: TRBV7-2
d_call: NA
clone_size: NA
j_call: TRBJ1-2
cdr3_nt: TGTGCCAGCAGCTTAAAATCAGGGGCTTATGGCTACACCTTC
cdr3_aa: CASSLKSGAYGYTF

v_call: TRBV12-3/TRBV12-4
d_call: TRBD2
clone_size: few
j_call: TRBJ2-7
cdr3_nt: TGTGCCAGCAGTCGACCTAGCGGTAGCTCCTACGAGCAGTACTTC
cdr3_aa: CASSRPSGSSYEQYF

v_call: TRBV6-2/TRBV6-3
d_call: NA
clone_size: few
j_call: TRBJ2-7
cdr3_nt: TGTGCCAGCAGTCCTCACAACTCCTACGAGCAGTACTTC
cdr3_aa: CASSPHNSYEQYF

v_call: TRBV28
d_call: NA
clone_size: few
j_call: TRBJ2-7
cdr3_nt: TGTGCCAGCACCGTAGGAGGGGAGGATGAGCAGTACTTC
cdr3_aa: CASTVGGEDEQYF

v_call: TRBV20-1
d_call: TRBD1
clone_size: NA
j_call: TRBJ2-5
cdr3_nt: TGCAGTGCTCGGATCAATCCCTCTAGGGACAGGCGGTTTACTCAAGAGACCCAGTACTTC
cdr3_aa: CSARINPSRDRRFTQETQYF

v_call: TRBV12-3/TRBV12-4
d_call: TRBD2
clone_size: NA
j_call: TRBJ2-3
cdr3_nt: TGTGCCAGCAGTTCCGGGACTAGGAGTACAGATGCGCAGTATTTT
cdr3_aa: CASSSGTRSTDAQYF

v_call: TRBV5-1
d_call: NA
clone_size: NA
j_call: TRBJ2-7
cdr3_nt: TGCGCCAGCAGCGAGACAGGCCGCGGAGGTTCGTCCGAGCAGTACTTC
cdr3_aa: CASSETGRGGSSEQYF

v_call: TRBV27
d_call: NA
clone_size: NA
j_call: TRBJ2-7
cdr3_nt: TGTGCCAGCAGTTTAAACATGGTATTGAAGGAGCAGTACTTC
cdr3_aa: CASSLNMVLKEQYF

v_call: TRBV20-1
d_call: NA
clone_size: NA
j_call: TRBJ1-1
cdr3_nt: TGCAGTGCTAGAGATCACACCCCGGACCCTGAAGCTTTCTTT
cdr3_aa: CSARDHTPDPEAFF

v_call: TRBV6-5
d_call: TRBD1
clone_size: NA
j_call: TRBJ2-7
cdr3_nt: TGTGCCAGCAGTTACGGGGTAGGGGGCGTCTTCTACGAGCAGTACTTC
cdr3_aa: CASSYGVGGVFYEQYF

v_call: TRBV20-1
d_call: NA
clone_size: few
j_call: TRBJ2-4
cdr3_nt: TGCAGTGCTGGGGGGGACAGGCGTTTGGGCAAAAACATTCAGTACTTC
cdr3_aa: CSAGGDRRLGKNIQYF

v_call: TRBV9
d_call: NA
clone_size: NA
j_call: TRBJ2-3
cdr3_nt: TGTGCCAGCAGCGTAGGCGGGGAGAGGCAGTATTTT
cdr3_aa: CASSVGGERQYF

v_call: TRBV4-2
d_call: TRBD2
clone_size: few
j_call: TRBJ2-3
cdr3_nt: TGTGCCAGCAGCCAACCAGGACTAGCGGGAGGAGCTGCGCAGTATTTT
cdr3_aa: CASSQPGLAGGAAQYF

v_call: TRBV4-2
d_call: TRBD2
clone_size: NA
j_call: TRBJ2-7
cdr3_nt: TGTGCCAGCAGCCAAGATGGGGGACTAGCGGAAGTAACCGAGCAGTACTTC
cdr3_aa: CASSQDGGLAEVTEQYF

v_call: TRBV15
d_call: NA
clone_size: few
j_call: TRBJ2-5
cdr3_nt: TGTGCCACCAGCAGAACGGAGACCCAGTACTTC
cdr3_aa: CATSRTETQYF

v_call: TRBV21-1
d_call: NA
clone_size: NA
j_call: TRBJ1-4
cdr3_nt: TGTGCCAGCAGACGCGGGGGAGAACTTAATGAAAAACTGTTTTTT
cdr3_aa: CASRRGGELNEKLFF

v_call: TRBV12-3/TRBV12-4
d_call: TRBD1
clone_size: few
j_call: TRBJ2-7
cdr3_nt: TGTGCCAGCAGCCCTGGGACAGGCGAGCAGTACTTC
cdr3_aa: CASSPGTGEQYF

v_call: TRBV27
d_call: NA
clone_size: NA
j_call: TRBJ2-5
cdr3_nt: TGTGCCAGCACCGGGTGGGGGGAGACCCAGTACTTC
cdr3_aa: CASTGWGETQYF

v_call: TRBV9
d_call: NA
clone_size: NA
j_call: TRBJ2-2
cdr3_nt: TGTGCCAGCACCTCTAGGGAGCGGGTAAACACCGGGGAGCTGTTTTTT
cdr3_aa: CASTSRERVNTGELFF

v_call: TRBV20-1
d_call: NA
clone_size: NA
j_call: TRBJ2-1
cdr3_nt: TGCAGTGCTAGGCGAGACGCTAGCGATTACAATGAGCAGTTCTTC
cdr3_aa: CSARRDASDYNEQFF

v_call: TRBV12-3/TRBV12-4
d_call: NA
clone_size: NA
j_call: TRBJ2-7
cdr3_nt: TGTGCCAGCAGTTTCGTAGTCTCCAACGAGCAGTACTTC
cdr3_aa: CASSFVVSNEQYF